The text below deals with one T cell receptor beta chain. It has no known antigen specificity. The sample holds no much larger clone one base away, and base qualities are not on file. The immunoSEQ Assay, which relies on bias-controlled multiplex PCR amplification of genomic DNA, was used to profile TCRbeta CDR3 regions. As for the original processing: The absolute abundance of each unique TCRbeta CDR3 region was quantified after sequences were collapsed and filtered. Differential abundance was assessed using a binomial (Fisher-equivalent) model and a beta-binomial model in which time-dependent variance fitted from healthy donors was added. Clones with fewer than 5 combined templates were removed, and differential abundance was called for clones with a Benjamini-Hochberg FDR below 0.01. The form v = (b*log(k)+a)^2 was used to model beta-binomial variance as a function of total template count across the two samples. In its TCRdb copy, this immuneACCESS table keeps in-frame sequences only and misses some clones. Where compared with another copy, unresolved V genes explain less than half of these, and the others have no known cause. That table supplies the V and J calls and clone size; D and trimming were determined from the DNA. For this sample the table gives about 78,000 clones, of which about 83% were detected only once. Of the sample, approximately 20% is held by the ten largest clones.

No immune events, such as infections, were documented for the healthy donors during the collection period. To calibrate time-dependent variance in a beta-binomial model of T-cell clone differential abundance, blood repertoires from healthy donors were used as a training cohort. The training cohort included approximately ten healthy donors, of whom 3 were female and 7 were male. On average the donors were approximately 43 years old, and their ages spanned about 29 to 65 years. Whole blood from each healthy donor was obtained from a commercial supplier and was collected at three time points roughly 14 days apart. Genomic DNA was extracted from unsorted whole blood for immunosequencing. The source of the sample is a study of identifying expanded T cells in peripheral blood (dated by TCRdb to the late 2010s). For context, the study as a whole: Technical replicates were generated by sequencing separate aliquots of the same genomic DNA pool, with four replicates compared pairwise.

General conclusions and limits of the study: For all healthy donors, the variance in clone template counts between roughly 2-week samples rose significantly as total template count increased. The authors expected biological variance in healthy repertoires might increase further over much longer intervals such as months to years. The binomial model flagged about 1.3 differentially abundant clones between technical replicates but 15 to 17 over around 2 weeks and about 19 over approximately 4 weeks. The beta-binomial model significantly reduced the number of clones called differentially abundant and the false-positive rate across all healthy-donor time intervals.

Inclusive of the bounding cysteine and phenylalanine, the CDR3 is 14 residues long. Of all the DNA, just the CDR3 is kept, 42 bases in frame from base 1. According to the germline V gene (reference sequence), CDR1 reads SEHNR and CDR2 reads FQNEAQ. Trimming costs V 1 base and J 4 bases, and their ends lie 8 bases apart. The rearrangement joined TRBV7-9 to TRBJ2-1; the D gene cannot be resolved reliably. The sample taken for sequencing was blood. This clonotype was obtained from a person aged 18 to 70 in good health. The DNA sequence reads TGTGCCAGCAGCTTAGTTACAGATTACAATGAGCAGTTCTTC. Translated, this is CASSLVTDYNEQFF.